This T cell receptor beta chain emerged from a study of cytomegalovirus exposure and HLA in healthy donors. Turning to the study itself: From approximately 170 million T cells, an earlier analysis saw 120 million or so unique TCR beta sequences. Study-level results: Sequencing artifact likely explains a cluster of highly shared sequence variants. Most CMV-associated TCR beta chains were later found to appear HLA-restricted.

The PCR was carried out with 60 Vbeta primers and 13 Jbeta primers. TCRdb's table, derived via immunoSEQ multiplex PCR, lists solely in-frame clones and lacks some. The repertoire consists of 200,000 to 250,000 clones, with 75% to 90% occurring once and the leading ten covering about 2.5%. Details on this clone: The antigen is unknown.

Looked up from germline, CDR1 is SGHNT and CDR2 is YYREEE (reference sequence). V was pared by 0 bases and J by 0 bases, with 3 bases between. The length of the CDR3 is 13 residues. Source material: PBMCs. J is TRBJ1-1 and V is TRBV5-4; no reliable D call. The sequence came from a woman aged 40 to 50 in good health and CMV-seronegative. The CDR3 is CASSLELNTEAFF. The CDR3 region has the DNA TGTGCCAGCAGCTTGGAGCTGAACACTGAAGCTTTCTTT.